This TCR beta chain comes out of a study of T-cell memory formation after mild COVID-19. Across the study: For the most part, TCR clusters were specific to one donor.

The V gene's germline CDR1 is DFQATT and CDR2 SNEGSKA (reference sequence). V lost 5 bases to trimming and J lost 5 bases; unmatched junction nucleotides: 8. This CDR3 contains 14 residues. The authors produced TCR alpha and TCR beta cDNA libraries with sample barcodes and UMIs by 5'RACE using constant-segment primers. TCRdb recomputed calls from the 5' RACE reads with MiXCR, one row per CDR3 protein. The sample lists roughly 49,000 distinct CDR3 sequences, 25% to 30% occurring once. General observations from the study: The main location of contracting CD4+ clones was CM and EM, and that of contracting CD8+ clones was EMRA. CD4/CD8 balance held among clones contracting day 15 to 85, and later expanders leaned CD4+.

On this clonotype: Its specificity is not known.

The receptor was derived from a man between 18 and 29 years old who had mild COVID-19 (a few samples of this study predate the infection). Cell type and time point are not known. This rearrangement joins TRBV20-1 to TRBJ2-1, with 8 bases matching TRBD2. Sequenced input: PBMCs or a T cell subset sorted from them (not recorded which). CDR3 sequence: CSAGPRGGNNEQFF. CDR3 DNA: TGCAGTGCTGGCCCCCGGGGGGGGAACAATGAGCAGTTCTTC.